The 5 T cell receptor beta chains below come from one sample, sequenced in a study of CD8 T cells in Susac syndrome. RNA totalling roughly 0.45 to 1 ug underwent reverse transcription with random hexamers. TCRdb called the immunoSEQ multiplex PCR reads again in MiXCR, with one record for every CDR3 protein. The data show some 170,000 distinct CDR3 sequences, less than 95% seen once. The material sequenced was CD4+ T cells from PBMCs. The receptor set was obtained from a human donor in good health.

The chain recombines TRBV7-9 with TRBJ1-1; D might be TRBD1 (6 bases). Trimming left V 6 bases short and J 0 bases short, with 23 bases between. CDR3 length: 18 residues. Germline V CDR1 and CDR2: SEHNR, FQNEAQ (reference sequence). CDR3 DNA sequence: TGTGCCAGCAGTCAGGGTGCTGGGCAGGGGCTCGTGAACACTGAAGCTTTCTTT. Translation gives CASSQGAGQGLVNTEAFF.

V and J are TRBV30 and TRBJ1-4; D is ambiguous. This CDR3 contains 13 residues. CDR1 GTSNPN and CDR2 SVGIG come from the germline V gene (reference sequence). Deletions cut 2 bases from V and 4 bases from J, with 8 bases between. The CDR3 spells CAWSPGFNEKLFF. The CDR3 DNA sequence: TGTGCCTGGAGTCCGGGATTTAATGAAAAACTGTTTTTT.

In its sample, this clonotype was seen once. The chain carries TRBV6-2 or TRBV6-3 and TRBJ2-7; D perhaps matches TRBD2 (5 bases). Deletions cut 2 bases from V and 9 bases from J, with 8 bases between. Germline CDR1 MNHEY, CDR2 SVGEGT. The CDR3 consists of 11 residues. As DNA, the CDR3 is TGTGCCAGCAGTTACAGCGGCCGGCAGTACTTC. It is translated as CASSYSGRQYF.

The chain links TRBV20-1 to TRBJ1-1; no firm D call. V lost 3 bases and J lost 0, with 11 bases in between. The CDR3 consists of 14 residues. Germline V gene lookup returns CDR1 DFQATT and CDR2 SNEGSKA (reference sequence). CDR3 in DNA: TGCAGTGCTAGTCCACAGAAACTGAACACTGAAGCTTTCTTT. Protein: CSASPQKLNTEAFF.

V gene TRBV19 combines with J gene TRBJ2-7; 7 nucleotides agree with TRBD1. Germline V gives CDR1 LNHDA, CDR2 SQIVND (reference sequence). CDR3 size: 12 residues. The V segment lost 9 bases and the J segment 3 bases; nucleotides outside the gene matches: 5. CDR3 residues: CASGTDFYEQYF. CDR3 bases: TGTGCCAGCGGGACAGACTTCTACGAGCAGTACTTC.